This T cell receptor beta chain was captured in a study of T cells in narcolepsy. On this clone itself: Its antigen is unidentified.

The data were produced by immunoSEQ multiplex PCR, yet TCRdb's version contains in-frame clones alone and is incomplete. This table has fewer than 40,000 clones, around 86% appearing once. Findings and limits, study-wide: Same-patient CSF and blood CD4+ T cell clonotypes included HCRT-specific and TRIB2-specific autoreactive ones.

Germline-derived CDR1 and CDR2 are KGHSH and LQKENI. J lost 6 bases, V lost 3 bases, and 4 bases had no gene match. CDR3 size: 15 residues. Sequenced sample: CD45RA- memory CD4+ T cells from PBMCs. The clonotype comes from a human donor with narcolepsy. The V and J genes are TRBV18 and TRBJ2-3; TRBD2 aligns across 12 bases. The CDR3 sequence: CASSPTSGGGDTQYF. CDR3 DNA: TGTGCCAGCTCACCGACTAGCGGGGGCGGGGATACGCAGTATTTT.